This T cell receptor beta chain was sequenced during a study of beta chain features in type 1 diabetes. Expressed TCRB transcripts were sequenced after all isolated RNA was converted to cDNA. Assay used: immunoSEQ multiplex PCR; TCRdb lists only in-frame clones, some missing. The data contain 310,000 or so clones, 15% of them singletons. This clone was counted between two and nine times. Antigen specificity is unknown. The CDR3 is 13 residues long. Trimming left V 6 bases short and J 3 bases short, with 12 bases between. Germline lookup yields CDR1 SGHAT and CDR2 FQNNGV. Study-wide results and limits: Patients with Type 1 diabetes showed moderately but significantly shorter TCRB CDR3s in all four CD4+ subsets.

Sample: naive CD4+ T cells from blood. The sequence came from a man between 18 and 29 years old with type 1 diabetes. The rearrangement links TRBV11-2 to TRBJ2-7; D possibly corresponds to TRBD1 (5 bases). The CDR3 protein is CASRYGQGYEQYF. CDR3 DNA: TGTGCCAGCAGATACGGGCAGGGCTACGAGCAGTACTTC.